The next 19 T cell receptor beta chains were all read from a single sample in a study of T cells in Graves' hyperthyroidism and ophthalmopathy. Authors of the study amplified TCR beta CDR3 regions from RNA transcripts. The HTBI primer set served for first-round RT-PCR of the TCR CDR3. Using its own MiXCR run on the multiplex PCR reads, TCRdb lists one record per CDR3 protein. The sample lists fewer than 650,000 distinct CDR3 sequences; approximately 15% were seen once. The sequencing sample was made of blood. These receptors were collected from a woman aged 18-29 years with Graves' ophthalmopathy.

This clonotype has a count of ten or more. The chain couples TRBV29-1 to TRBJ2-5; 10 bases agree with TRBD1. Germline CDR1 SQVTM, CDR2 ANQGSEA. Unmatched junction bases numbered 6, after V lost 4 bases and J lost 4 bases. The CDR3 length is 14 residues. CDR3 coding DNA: TGCAGCGTTGTGACAGGGGGCCTCATAGAGACCCAGTACTTC. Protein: CSVVTGGLIETQYF.

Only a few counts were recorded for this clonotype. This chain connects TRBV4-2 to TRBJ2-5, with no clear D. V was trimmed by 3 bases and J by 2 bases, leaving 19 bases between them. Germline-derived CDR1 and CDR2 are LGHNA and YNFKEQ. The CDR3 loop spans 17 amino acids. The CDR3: CASSHAEPLTRQETQYF. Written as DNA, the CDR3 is TGTGCCAGCAGCCACGCGGAGCCTCTAACCCGGCAAGAGACCCAGTACTTC.

This CDR3 reads CASSLDYHNEQFF. In DNA form, the CDR3 reads TGTGCCAGCAGCTTAGACTACCACAATGAGCAGTTCTTC. The chain couples TRBV28 to TRBJ2-1, with TRBD2 as a possible D gene (5 bases). There are 13 residues in the CDR3. Germline V gene lookup returns CDR1 MDHEN and CDR2 SYDVKM. Between the trimmed V and J ends, which lost 6 bases and 5 bases, there was a span of 11 bases.

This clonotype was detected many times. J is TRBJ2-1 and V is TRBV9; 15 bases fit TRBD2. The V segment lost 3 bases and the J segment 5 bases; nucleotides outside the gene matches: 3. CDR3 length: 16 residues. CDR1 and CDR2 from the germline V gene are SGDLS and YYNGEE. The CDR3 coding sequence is TGTGCCAGCAGCGCGTGGACTAGCGGGAGGGACAATGAGCAGTTCTTC. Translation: CASSAWTSGRDNEQFF.

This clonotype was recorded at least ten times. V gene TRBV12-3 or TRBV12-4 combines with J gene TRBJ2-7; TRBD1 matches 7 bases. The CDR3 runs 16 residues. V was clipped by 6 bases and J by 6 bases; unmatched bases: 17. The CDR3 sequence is CASSPNRGKGPGEQYF. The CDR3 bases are TGTGCCAGCAGCCCAAACAGGGGAAAAGGACCGGGCGAGCAGTACTTC.

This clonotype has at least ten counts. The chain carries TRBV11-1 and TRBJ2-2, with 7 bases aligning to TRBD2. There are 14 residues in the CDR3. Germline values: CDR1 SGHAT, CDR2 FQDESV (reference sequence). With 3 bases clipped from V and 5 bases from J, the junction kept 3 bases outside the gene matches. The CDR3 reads CASSFQGGTGELFF. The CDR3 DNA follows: TGTGCCAGCAGCTTTCAGGGAGGGACCGGGGAGCTGTTTTTT.

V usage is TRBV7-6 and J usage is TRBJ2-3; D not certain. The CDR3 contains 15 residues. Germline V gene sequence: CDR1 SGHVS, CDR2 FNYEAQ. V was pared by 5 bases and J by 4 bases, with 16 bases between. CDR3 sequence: CASSPEGSWADTQYF. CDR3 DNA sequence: TGTGCCAGCAGCCCGGAAGGGTCCTGGGCAGATACGCAGTATTTT.

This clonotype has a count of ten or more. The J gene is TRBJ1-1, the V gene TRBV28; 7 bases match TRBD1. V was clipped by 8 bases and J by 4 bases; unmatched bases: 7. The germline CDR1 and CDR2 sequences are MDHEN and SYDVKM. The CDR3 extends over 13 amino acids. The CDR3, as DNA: TGTGCCAGCGTCACCTCAGGGGGCACTGAAGCTTTCTTT. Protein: CASVTSGGTEAFF. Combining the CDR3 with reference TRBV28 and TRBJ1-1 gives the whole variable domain DVKVTQSSRYLVKRTGEKVFLECVQDMDHENMFWYRQDPGLGLRLIYFSYDVKMKEKGDIPEGYSVSREKKERFSLILESASTNQTSMYLCASVTSGGTEAFFGQGTRLTVV.

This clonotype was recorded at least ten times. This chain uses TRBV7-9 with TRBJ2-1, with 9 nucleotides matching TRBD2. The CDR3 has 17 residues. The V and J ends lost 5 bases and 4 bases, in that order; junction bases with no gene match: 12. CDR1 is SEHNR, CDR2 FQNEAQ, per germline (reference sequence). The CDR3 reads CASSPGGPSGIYNEQFF. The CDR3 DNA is TGTGCCAGCAGCCCCGGGGGGCCTAGCGGGATTTACAATGAGCAGTTCTTC.

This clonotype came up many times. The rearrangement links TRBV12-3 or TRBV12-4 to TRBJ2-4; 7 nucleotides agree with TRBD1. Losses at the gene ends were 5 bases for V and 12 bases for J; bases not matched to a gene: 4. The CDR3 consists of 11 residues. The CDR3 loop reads CASSKQGTQYF. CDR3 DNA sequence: TGTGCCAGCAGTAAACAGGGGACTCAGTACTTC.

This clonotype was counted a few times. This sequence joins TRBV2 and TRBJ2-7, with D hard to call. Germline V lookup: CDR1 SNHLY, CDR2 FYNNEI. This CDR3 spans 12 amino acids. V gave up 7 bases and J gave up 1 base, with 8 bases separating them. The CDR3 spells CASTLWSYEQYF. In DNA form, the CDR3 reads TGTGCCAGCACGCTTTGGTCCTACGAGCAGTACTTC.

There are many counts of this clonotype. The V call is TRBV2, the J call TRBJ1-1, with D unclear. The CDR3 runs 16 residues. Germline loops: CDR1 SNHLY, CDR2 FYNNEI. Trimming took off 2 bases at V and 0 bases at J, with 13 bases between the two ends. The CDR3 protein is CASSEQPGPLNTEAFF. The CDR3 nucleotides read TGTGCCAGCAGTGAACAGCCAGGACCTTTGAACACTGAAGCTTTCTTT.

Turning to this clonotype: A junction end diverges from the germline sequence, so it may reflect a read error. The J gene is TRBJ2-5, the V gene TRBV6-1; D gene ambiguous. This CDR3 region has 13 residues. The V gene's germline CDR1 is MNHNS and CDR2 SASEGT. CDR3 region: CATSDLWGKFLYF. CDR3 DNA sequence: TGTGCCACCAGTGATCTGTGGGGAAAGTTCCTGTACTTC.

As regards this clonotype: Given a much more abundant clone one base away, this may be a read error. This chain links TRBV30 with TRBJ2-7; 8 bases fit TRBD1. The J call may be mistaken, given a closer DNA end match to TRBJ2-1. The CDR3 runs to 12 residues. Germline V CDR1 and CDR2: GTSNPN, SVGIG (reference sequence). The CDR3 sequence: CALGQELYEQFF. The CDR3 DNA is TGTGCGTTGGGACAGGAACTCTACGAGCAGTTCTTC.

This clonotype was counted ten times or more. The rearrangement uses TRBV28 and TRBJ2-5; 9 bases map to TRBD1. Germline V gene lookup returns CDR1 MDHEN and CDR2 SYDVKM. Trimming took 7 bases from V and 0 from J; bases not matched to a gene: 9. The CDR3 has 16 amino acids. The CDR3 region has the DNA TGTGCCAGCATAACCTACCGGGACAGGGACCAAGAGACCCAGTACTTC. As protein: CASITYRDRDQETQYF.

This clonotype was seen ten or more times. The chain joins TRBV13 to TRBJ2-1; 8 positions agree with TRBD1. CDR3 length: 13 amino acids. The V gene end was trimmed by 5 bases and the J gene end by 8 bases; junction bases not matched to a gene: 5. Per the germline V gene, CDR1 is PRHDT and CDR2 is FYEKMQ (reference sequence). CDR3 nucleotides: TGTGCCAGCAGCCGTGGACAGGGTTATGAGCAGTTCTTC. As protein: CASSRGQGYEQFF.

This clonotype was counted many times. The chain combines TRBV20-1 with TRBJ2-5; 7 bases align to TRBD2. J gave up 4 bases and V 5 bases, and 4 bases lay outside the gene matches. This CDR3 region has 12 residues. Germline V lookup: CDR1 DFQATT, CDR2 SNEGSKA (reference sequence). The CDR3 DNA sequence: TGCAGTGCTCATGCGGGAGCAGAGACCCAGTACTTC. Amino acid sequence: CSAHAGAETQYF.

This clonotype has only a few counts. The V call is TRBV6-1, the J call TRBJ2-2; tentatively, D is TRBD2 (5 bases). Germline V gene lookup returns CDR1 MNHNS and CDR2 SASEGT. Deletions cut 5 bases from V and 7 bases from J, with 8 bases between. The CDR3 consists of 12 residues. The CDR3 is CASSKRIGELFF. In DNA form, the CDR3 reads TGTGCCAGCAGTAAGCGGATCGGGGAGCTGTTTTTT.

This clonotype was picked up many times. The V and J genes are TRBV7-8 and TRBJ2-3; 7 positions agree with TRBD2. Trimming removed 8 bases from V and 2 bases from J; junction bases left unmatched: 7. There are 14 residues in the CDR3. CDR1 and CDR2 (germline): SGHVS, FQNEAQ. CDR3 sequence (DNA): TGTGCCAGCGGGGGAGCGGGATCCACAGATACGCAGTATTTT. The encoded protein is CASGGAGSTDTQYF.